This is a list of T cell receptor beta chains from one sample in a study of CD8 T cells in Susac syndrome. Using its own MiXCR run on the immunoSEQ multiplex PCR reads, TCRdb lists one record per CDR3 protein. The sample has under 90,000 distinct CDR3 sequences, approximately 95% seen once; the top ten hold roughly 0.46%. Sequenced: CD8+ T cells from PBMCs. The receptors originated from a human donor with Susac syndrome. CDR3s include the opening cysteine and the closing phenylalanine or tryptophan. D genes are given only for firm matches. Size is stated for part of the rows, as once, few or many counts, or as a class when the clone is expanded.

d_call j_call v_call clone_size cdr3_aa cdr3_nt
. TRBJ1-5 TRBV27 . CASSERQYNQPQHF TGTGCCAGCAGCGAGCGACAGTACAATCAGCCCCAGCATTTT
. TRBJ2-7 TRBV29-1 . CSVEDSGYEQYF TGCAGCGTTGAAGATTCGGGGTACGAGCAGTACTTC
TRBD2 TRBJ2-2 TRBV12-3/TRBV12-4 . CASSSTSGPNTGELFF TGTGCCAGCAGCTCAACTAGCGGACCCAACACCGGGGAGCTGTTTTTT
TRBD1 TRBJ1-2 TRBV29-1 . CSVPTGVGGYTF TGCAGCGTCCCGACAGGGGTAGGGGGCTACACCTTC
TRBD2 TRBJ2-7 TRBV7-2 . CASSLTSGSGYEQYF TGTGCCAGCAGCTTAACTAGCGGGAGTGGATACGAGCAGTACTTC
TRBD2 TRBJ2-1 TRBV5-6 . CASSSPGLAGPYNEQFF TGTGCCAGCAGCTCCCCGGGACTAGCGGGCCCCTACAATGAGCAGTTCTTC
TRBD1 TRBJ2-4 TRBV12-3/TRBV12-4 . CASSSTGNIAKNIQYF TGTGCCAGCAGTTCGACAGGGAATATAGCCAAAAACATTCAGTACTTC
. TRBJ1-1 TRBV27 . CASGGVGYTEAFF TGTGCCAGCGGCGGTGTGGGCTACACTGAAGCTTTCTTT
. TRBJ2-1 TRBV7-9 . CAIYLSGSPPDNEQFF TGTGCCATCTACCTATCGGGATCGCCCCCCGACAATGAGCAGTTCTTC
. TRBJ1-3 TRBV6-2/TRBV6-3 few CASRFRPGENTIYF TGTGCCAGCAGATTCCGACCGGGAGAAAACACCATATATTTT
. TRBJ2-3 TRBV7-3 . CASSSDDTQYF TGTGCCAGCAGCTCCGACGATACGCAGTATTTT
. TRBJ2-7 TRBV7-9 . CASSGRMQPAYEQYF TGTGCCAGCAGCGGCCGAATGCAGCCGGCCTACGAGCAGTACTTC
. TRBJ2-1 TRBV30 . CALGLYNEQFF TGTGCCTTGGGACTTTACAATGAGCAGTTCTTC
. TRBJ2-1 TRBV29-1 . CSVEDPRTHANNEQFF TGCAGCGTTGAAGATCCAAGGACTCATGCGAACAATGAGCAGTTCTTC
TRBD2 TRBJ2-5 TRBV15 . CATSRETSGYQETQYF TGTGCCACCAGCAGAGAAACTAGCGGCTACCAAGAGACCCAGTACTTC
. TRBJ1-5 TRBV2 . CASSVSPEGNSNQPQHF TGTGCCAGCAGTGTATCCCCTGAGGGCAACAGCAATCAGCCCCAGCATTTT
. TRBJ2-2 TRBV3-1 . CASSQGMREGGELFF TGTGCCAGCAGCCAAGGAATGCGGGAAGGCGGGGAGCTGTTTTTT
. TRBJ1-2 TRBV4-2 . CASSQVETNYGYTF TGTGCCAGCAGCCAAGTTGAGACTAACTATGGCTACACCTTC
. TRBJ1-2 TRBV30 . CACSEVGEGYTF TGTGCCTGTTCCGAAGTCGGAGAGGGCTACACCTTC
TRBD1 TRBJ1-1 TRBV3-1 . CASSHGKSGGTEAFF TGTGCCAGCAGCCACGGTAAATCAGGGGGGACTGAAGCTTTCTTT
. TRBJ2-7 TRBV3-1 . CASSQAFVSPGDEQYF TGTGCCAGCAGCCAAGCCTTCGTGTCCCCGGGCGACGAGCAGTACTTC
. TRBJ2-1 TRBV25-1 . CASSITGGTEQFF TGTGCCAGCAGTATCACGGGGGGCACTGAGCAGTTCTTC